The 12 T cell receptor beta chains in this list originate from one sample, sequenced in a study of cytomegalovirus exposure and HLA in healthy donors. This PCR relied on a set of 60 Vbeta primers and 13 Jbeta primers. TCRdb's table, derived via immunoSEQ multiplex PCR, lists solely in-frame clones and lacks some. The table lists 140,000 or so clones, around two thirds of them singletons. The source material was PBMCs. The receptors come from a man aged 18 to 29 in good health and CMV-seropositive.

V and J are TRBV29-1 and TRBJ2-1; 7 bases match TRBD2. The CDR3 is made up of 15 amino acids. Germline CDR1 SQVTM, CDR2 ANQGSEA. With 3 bases clipped from V and 0 bases from J, the junction kept 5 bases outside the gene matches. CDR3 loop: CSVEGGLNSYNEQFF. In DNA, the CDR3 is TGCAGCGTTGAGGGAGGGTTAAACTCCTACAATGAGCAGTTCTTC.

The gene calls are TRBV6-5 and TRBJ2-7; 7 bases are shared with TRBD1. Germline V gives CDR1 MNHEY, CDR2 SVGAGI. J was trimmed by 4 bases and V by 7 bases; bases with no gene match: 10. This CDR3 has 14 amino acids. The CDR3, as DNA: TGTGCCAGCAAGACAGGGTTGAGTATGTACGAGCAGTACTTC. Translated, it gives CASKTGLSMYEQYF.

This chain uses TRBV9 with TRBJ1-5, with unresolved D. Looked up from germline, CDR1 is SGDLS and CDR2 is YYNGEE. The CDR3 covers 15 residues. V gave up 0 bases and J gave up 10 bases, with 17 bases separating them. The CDR3, as DNA: TGTGCCAGCAGCGTAGCCGACATAATCGAGGGTCCCCAGCATTTT. Its translation: CASSVADIIEGPQHF.

The gene calls are TRBV5-4 and TRBJ2-1, with TRBD2 matching over 15 bases. The CDR3 loop spans 12 amino acids. Germline CDR1 and CDR2: SGHNT and YYREEE (reference sequence). After removal of 10 bases from V and 15 bases from J, the junction contained 8 bases not matched to a gene. DNA for the CDR3: TGTGCCTCCGGGACTAGCGGGAGGTCGCGGTTCTTC. It codes for CASGTSGRSRFF.

This chain links TRBV10-3 with TRBJ2-1, with 10 bases aligning to TRBD1. The CDR3 length is 16 residues. Germline V gene lookup returns CDR1 ENHRY and CDR2 SYGVKD. The V segment lost 5 bases and the J segment 0 bases; nucleotides outside the gene matches: 4. The CDR3 region has the DNA TGTGCCATCAGTCCGGGACAGGGGTTCTCCTACAATGAGCAGTTCTTC. Translating gives CAISPGQGFSYNEQFF.

This clone turned up a few times. V and J are TRBV5-5 and TRBJ2-1; 12 nucleotides match TRBD2. V was pared by 2 bases and J by 7 bases, with 4 bases of the junction left unmatched. This CDR3 spans 15 amino acids. Germline CDR1 reads SGHKS; CDR2 reads YYEKEE (reference sequence). CDR3: CASSFLAGGLNEQFF. Written as DNA, the CDR3 is TGTGCCAGCAGCTTTCTAGCGGGGGGGTTGAATGAGCAGTTCTTC.

The chain recombines TRBV6-1 with TRBJ1-2; a possible D gene is TRBD1 (5 bases). The CDR3 spans 15 residues. V shed 3 bases and J shed 9 bases, with 20 bases lying between them. The germline V gene encodes CDR1 MNHNS and CDR2 SASEGT. As DNA, the CDR3 is TGTGCCAGCAGTGAGGGACTCCTCTCCGGTGTCCGCTACACCTTC. Translation: CASSEGLLSGVRYTF.

The rearrangement links TRBV5-1 to TRBJ1-4; 9 positions match TRBD1. This CDR3 region has 15 residues. Germline V gene data show CDR1 as SGHRS and CDR2 as YFSETQ. Trimming removed 3 bases from V and 8 bases from J; junction bases left unmatched: 8. CDR3 coding DNA: TGCGCCAGCAGCTGGACGGGACAGGGAAGGGAAAAACTGTTTTTT. Its translation: CASSWTGQGREKLFF.

This chain joins TRBV4-1 and TRBJ1-5, with D unresolved. Trimming took 1 base from V and 4 from J, leaving 8 bases between them. Germline CDR1 is MGHRA and CDR2 is YSYEKL. There are 14 residues in the CDR3. CDR3 protein: CASSQVGENQPQHF. The CDR3 nucleotides are TGCGCCAGCAGCCAAGTAGGAGAGAATCAGCCCCAGCATTTT.

This rearrangement joins TRBV9 to TRBJ1-1; maybe TRBD1 (6 bases). Germline loops: CDR1 SGDLS, CDR2 YYNGEE. The CDR3 runs 13 residues. Trimming stripped 5 bases from V and 1 base from J, with 9 bases between. CDR3 region: CASRGQGNTEAFF. CDR3 DNA sequence: TGTGCCAGCAGGGGACAAGGGAACACTGAAGCTTTCTTT.

This clone is a singleton in its sample. The chain has TRBV28 and TRBJ1-1, with TRBD1 matching over 8 bases. The CDR3 sequence is 14 residues long. CDR1 is MDHEN and CDR2 is SYDVKM in the germline V gene. The V gene end was trimmed by 5 bases and the J gene end by 5 bases; junction bases not matched to a gene: 7. CDR3 in amino acids: CASSPRTGRTEAFF. CDR3 nucleotides: TGTGCCAGCAGTCCTAGGACAGGGCGGACTGAAGCTTTCTTT.

V is TRBV4-1 and J is TRBJ1-6, with unresolved D. From germline, CDR1 is MGHRA and CDR2 YSYEKL. Trimming stripped 1 base from V and 7 bases from J, with 11 bases between. The CDR3 loop spans 15 amino acids. The CDR3 sequence is CASSQVMGGNSPLHF. CDR3 nucleotides: TGCGCCAGCAGCCAAGTAATGGGAGGGAATTCACCCCTCCACTTT.